Here is one TCR beta chain with its context. The antigen remains undetermined. The sample belongs to a study of shared clonotypes between healthy human individuals. Whole-study results and caveats: A small donor pool kept down the genetic and exposure-history diversity that was represented. When naive CD4 clonotypes were compared across a handful of donors, approximately 5% were shared.

The CDR3 loop spans 13 amino acids. Germline V gene data show CDR1 as LGHNT and CDR2 as FRNRAP. V lost 7 bases and J lost 4; bases outside the gene matches: 3. Only in-frame clones appear in the TCRdb table, and some are missing; sequencing was by immunoSEQ multiplex PCR. The sample carries some 200,000 clones, 80% to 95% recorded once. The TCR sequence derives from a woman aged 30 to 39 in good health. The chain joins TRBV12-5 to TRBJ2-7, with TRBD2 matching 11 bases. Material for sequencing was naive CD4+ T cells sorted from blood. The sample's subset: CD45RA+ positively selected. DNA for the CDR3: TGTGCTAGTGTTCCTAGCGGGAGGTACGAGCAGTACTTC. Its translation is CASVPSGRYEQYF.